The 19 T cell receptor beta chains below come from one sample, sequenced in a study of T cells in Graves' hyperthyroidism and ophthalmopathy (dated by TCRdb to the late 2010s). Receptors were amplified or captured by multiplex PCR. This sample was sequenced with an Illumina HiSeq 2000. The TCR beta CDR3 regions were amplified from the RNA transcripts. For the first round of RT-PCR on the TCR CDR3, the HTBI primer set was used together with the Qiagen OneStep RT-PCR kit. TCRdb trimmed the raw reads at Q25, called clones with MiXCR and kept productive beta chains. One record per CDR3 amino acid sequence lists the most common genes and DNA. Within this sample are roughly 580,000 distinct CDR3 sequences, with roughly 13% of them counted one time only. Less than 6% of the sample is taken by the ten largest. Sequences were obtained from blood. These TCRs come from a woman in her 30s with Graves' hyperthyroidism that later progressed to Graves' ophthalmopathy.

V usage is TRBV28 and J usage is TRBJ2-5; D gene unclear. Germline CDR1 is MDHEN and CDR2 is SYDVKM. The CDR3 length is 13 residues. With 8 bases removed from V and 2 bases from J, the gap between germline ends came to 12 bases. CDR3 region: CASGRVGQETQYF. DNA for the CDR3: TGTGCCAGCGGACGGGTAGGGCAAGAGACCCAGTACTTC.

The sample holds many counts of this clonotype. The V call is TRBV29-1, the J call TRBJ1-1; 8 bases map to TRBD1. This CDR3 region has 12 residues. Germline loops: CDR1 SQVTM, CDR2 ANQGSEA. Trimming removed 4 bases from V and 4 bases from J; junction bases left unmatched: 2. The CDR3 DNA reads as TGCAGCGTTGCAGACAGGGGCACTGAAGCTTTCTTT. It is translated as CSVADRGTEAFF.

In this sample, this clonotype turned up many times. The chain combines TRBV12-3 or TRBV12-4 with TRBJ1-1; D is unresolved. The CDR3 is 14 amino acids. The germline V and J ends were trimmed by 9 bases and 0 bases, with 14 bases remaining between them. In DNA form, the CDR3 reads TGTGCCAGTTCGGGTTTAGGAATGAACACTGAAGCTTTCTTT. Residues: CASSGLGMNTEAFF.

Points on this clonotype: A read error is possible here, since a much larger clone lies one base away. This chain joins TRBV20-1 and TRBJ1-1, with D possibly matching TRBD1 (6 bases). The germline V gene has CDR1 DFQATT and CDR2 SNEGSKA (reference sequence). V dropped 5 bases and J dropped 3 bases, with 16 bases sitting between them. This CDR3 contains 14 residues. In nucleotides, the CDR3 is TGCAGTGCTGGAGGGATACAGGGTGACACTGAAGCTTTCTTT. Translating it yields CSAGGIQGDTEAFF.

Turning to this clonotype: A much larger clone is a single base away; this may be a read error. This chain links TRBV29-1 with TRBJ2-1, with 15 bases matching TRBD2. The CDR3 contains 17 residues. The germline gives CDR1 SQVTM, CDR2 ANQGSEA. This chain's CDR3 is CSVLGLAGGSSYNEQLF. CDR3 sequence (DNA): TGCAGCGTTTTAGGACTAGCGGGAGGGAGCTCCTACAATGAGCAGCTCTTC.

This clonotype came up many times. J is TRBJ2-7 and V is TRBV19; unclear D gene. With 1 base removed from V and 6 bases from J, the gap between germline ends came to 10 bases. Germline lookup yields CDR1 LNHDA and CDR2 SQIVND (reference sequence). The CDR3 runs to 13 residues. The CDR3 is CASSIGDTGEQYF. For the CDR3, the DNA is TGTGCCAGTAGTATAGGAGACACCGGCGAGCAGTACTTC.

The CDR3 here is CASSPSGQGICEQYF. The DNA of the CDR3 is TGTGCCAGCTCACCTTCGGGACAGGGGATTTGCGAACAGTACTTC. The J gene is TRBJ2-7, the V gene TRBV18; 10 nucleotides agree with TRBD1. J lost 10 bases, V lost 3 bases, and 12 bases had no gene match. The germline V gene has CDR1 KGHSH and CDR2 LQKENI. The CDR3 is 15 amino acids.

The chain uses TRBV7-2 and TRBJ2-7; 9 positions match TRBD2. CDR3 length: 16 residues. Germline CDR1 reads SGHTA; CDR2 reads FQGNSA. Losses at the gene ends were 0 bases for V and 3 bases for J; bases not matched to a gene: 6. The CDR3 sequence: CASSLARGSGGYEQYF. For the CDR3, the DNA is TGTGCCAGCAGCTTAGCTCGGGGTAGCGGGGGCTACGAGCAGTACTTC.

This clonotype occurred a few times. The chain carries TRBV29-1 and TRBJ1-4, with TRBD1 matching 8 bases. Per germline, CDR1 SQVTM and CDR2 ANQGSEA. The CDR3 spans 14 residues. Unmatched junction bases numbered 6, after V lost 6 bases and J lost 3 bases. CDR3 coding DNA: TGCAGCGTGGCCACAGGGGGTTCTAATGAAAAACTGTTTTTT. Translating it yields CSVATGGSNEKLFF.

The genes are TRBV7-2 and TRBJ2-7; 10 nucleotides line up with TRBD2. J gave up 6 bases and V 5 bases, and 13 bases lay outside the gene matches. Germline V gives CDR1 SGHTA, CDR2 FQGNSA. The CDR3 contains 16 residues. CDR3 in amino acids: CASSPRTSGSWVEQYF. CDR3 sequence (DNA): TGTGCCAGCAGCCCCCGGACTAGCGGAAGTTGGGTCGAGCAGTACTTC.

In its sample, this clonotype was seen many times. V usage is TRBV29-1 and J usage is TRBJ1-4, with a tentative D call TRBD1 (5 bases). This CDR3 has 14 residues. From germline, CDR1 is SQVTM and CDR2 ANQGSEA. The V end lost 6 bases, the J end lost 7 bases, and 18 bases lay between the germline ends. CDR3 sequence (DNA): TGCAGCGTCCTAGAGGACATCGTGGGTGAAAAACTGTTTTTT. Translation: CSVLEDIVGEKLFF.

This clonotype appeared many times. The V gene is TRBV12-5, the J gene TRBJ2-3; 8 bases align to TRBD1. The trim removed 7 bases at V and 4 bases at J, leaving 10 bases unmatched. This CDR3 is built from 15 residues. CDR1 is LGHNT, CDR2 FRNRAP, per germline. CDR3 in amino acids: CASVKTGAYPDTQYF. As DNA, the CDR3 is TGTGCTAGTGTCAAGACAGGGGCTTACCCAGATACGCAGTATTTT.

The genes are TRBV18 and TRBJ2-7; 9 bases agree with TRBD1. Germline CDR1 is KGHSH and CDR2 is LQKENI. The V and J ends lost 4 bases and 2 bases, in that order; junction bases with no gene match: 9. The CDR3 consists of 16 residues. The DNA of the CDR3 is TGTGCCAGCTCACGGAACCGGGACAGGGCCCCCTACGAGCAGTACTTC. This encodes CASSRNRDRAPYEQYF.

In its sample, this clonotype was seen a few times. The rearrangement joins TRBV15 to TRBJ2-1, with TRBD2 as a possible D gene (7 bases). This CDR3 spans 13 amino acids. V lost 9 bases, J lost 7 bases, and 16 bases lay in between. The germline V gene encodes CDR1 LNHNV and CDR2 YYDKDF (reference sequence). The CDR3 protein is CATRGDTGNEQFF. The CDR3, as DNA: TGTGCCACTCGGGGGGATACAGGGAATGAGCAGTTCTTC.

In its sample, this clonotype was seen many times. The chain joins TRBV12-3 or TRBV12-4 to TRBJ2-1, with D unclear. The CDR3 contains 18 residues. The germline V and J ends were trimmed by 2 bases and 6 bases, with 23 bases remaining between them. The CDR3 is CASSLNPQVRTPSNEQFF. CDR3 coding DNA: TGTGCCAGCAGTTTAAACCCCCAGGTACGCACCCCAAGCAATGAGCAGTTCTTC.

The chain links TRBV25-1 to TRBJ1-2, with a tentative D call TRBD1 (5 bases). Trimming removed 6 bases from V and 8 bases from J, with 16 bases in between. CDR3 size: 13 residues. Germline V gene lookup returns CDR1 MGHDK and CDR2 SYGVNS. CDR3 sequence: CASRPTNRQGYTF. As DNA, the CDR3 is TGTGCCAGCAGGCCCACGAACCGACAGGGCTACACCTTC.

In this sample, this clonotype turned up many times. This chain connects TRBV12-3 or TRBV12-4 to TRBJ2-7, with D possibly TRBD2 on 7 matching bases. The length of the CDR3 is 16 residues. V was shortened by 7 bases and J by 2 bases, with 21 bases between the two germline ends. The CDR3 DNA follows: TGTGCCAGCACCGGGGGAGGGGGGGGGCGAGCCTACGAGCAGTACTTC. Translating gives CASTGGGGGRAYEQYF.

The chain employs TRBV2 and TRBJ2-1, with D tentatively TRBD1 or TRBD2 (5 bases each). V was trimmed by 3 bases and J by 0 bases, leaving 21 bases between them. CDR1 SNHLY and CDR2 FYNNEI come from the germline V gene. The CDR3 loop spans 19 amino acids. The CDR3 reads CASSDTGLSPKSSYNEQFF. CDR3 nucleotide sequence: TGTGCCAGCAGTGACACGGGGCTTTCCCCCAAGAGCTCCTACAATGAGCAGTTCTTC. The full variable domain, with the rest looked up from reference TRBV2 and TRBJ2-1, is EPEVTQTPSHQVTQMGQEVILRCVPISNHLYFYWYRQILGQKVEFLVSFYNNEISEKSEIFDDQFSVERPDGSNFTLKIRSTKLEDSAMYFCASSDTGLSPKSSYNEQFFGPGTRLTVL.

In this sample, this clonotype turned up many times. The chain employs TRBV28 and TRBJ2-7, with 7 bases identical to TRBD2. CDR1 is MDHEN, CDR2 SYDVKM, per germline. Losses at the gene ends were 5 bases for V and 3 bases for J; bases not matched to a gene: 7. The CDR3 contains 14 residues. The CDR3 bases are TGTGCCAGCAGTCGGGGAGGGCCTGGCTACGAGCAGTACTTC. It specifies CASSRGGPGYEQYF.